Listed here are 30 T cell receptor beta chains from one sample, sequenced in a study of control samples from healthy donors and cancer patients. The method was immunoSEQ multiplex PCR; TCRdb's version includes in-frame clones alone and lacks a portion of them. The repertoire includes 210,000 or so clones, 90% to 95% of them detected once, and about 2% sits in the top ten. Sample: blood. These receptors came from a man aged 25 to 40 in good health.

V and J are TRBV6-6 and TRBJ1-3, with D perhaps TRBD1 (5 bases). CDR1 MNHNY and CDR2 SVGAGI come from the germline V gene (reference sequence). Deletions cut 7 bases from V and 3 bases from J, with 10 bases between. This CDR3 has 13 residues. CDR3 sequence (DNA): TGTGCCAGCACTCGGGGGGTTGGAAACACCATATATTTT. The encoded protein is CASTRGVGNTIYF.

This rearrangement joins TRBV9 to TRBJ1-3; 7 bases map to TRBD1. V dropped 4 bases and J dropped 0; count of bases not matched to a gene: 7. In germline, CDR1 is SGDLS, CDR2 YYNGEE. CDR3 length equals 16 residues. This chain's CDR3 is CASSPRDSYSGNTIYF. CDR3 DNA: TGTGCCAGCAGCCCGAGGGACAGCTACTCTGGAAACACCATATATTTT.

V and J are TRBV7-3 and TRBJ2-7; TRBD2 might be the D (7 bases). Trimming took 5 bases from V and 2 from J, leaving 13 bases between them. Germline values: CDR1 SGHTA, CDR2 FQGTGA. The length of the CDR3 is 14 residues. CDR3 nucleotides: TGTGCCAGCAGCACACAAGGGGGGGCCTACGAGCAGTACTTC. Amino acid sequence: CASSTQGGAYEQYF.

V gene TRBV13 combines with J gene TRBJ2-7; no clear D. CDR3 length: 12 amino acids. The V end lost 2 bases, the J end lost 6 bases, and 8 bases lay between the germline ends. Germline CDR1 and CDR2: PRHDT and FYEKMQ (reference sequence). CDR3 sequence: CASSLRSPEQYF. DNA of the CDR3: TGTGCCAGCAGCTTAAGATCCCCCGAGCAGTACTTC.

The chain joins TRBV4-1 to TRBJ1-3; TRBD1 matches 8 bases. This CDR3 region has 17 residues. CDR1 and CDR2 (germline): MGHRA, YSYEKL. The trim removed 0 bases at V and 0 bases at J, leaving 4 bases unmatched. CDR3 in amino acids: CASSQDQGAGSGNTIYF. For the CDR3, the DNA is TGCGCCAGCAGCCAAGATCAGGGGGCTGGCTCTGGAAACACCATATATTTT.

V gene TRBV6-6 combines with J gene TRBJ1-4; TRBD1 might be the D (6 bases). Looked up from germline, CDR1 is MNHNY and CDR2 is SVGAGI (reference sequence). Trimming took off 10 bases at V and 7 bases at J, with 25 bases between the two ends. The CDR3 spans 16 residues. CDR3 residues: CATARDIIRRGEKLFF. The CDR3 DNA reads TGTGCCACAGCCAGGGACATTATAAGGCGGGGTGAAAAACTGTTTTTT.

The rearrangement uses TRBV5-6 and TRBJ2-3, with 11 bases fitting TRBD1. The CDR3 sequence is 14 residues long. The germline gives CDR1 SGHDT, CDR2 YYEEEE. J gave up 5 bases and V 5 bases, and 4 bases lay outside the gene matches. The CDR3 bases are TGTGCCAGCAGAACCGGGACAGGGGGAGATACGCAGTATTTT. Translating it yields CASRTGTGGDTQYF.

The chain recombines TRBV24-1 with TRBJ2-1; TRBD2 matches 7 bases. Looked up from germline, CDR1 is KGHDR and CDR2 is SFDVKD. V lost 9 bases and J lost 6; bases outside the gene matches: 7. The CDR3 totals 13 residues. Here the CDR3 reads CATGLADFNEQFF. The CDR3 DNA is TGTGCCACCGGGCTAGCGGACTTCAATGAGCAGTTCTTC.

The gene calls are TRBV30 and TRBJ1-3; D uncertain. Trimming took off 0 bases at V and 3 bases at J, with 3 bases between the two ends. The CDR3 totals 12 residues. Germline CDR1 and CDR2: GTSNPN and SVGIG (reference sequence). CDR3 in DNA: TGTGCCTGGAGTGTACGTGGAAACACCATATATTTT. Translated, it gives CAWSVRGNTIYF.

This chain joins TRBV6-5 and TRBJ2-7; TRBD2 is a possible D gene (5 bases). From germline, CDR1 is MNHEY and CDR2 SVGAGI. This CDR3 contains 14 residues. The V end lost 2 bases, the J end lost 3 bases, and 11 bases lay between the germline ends. The CDR3 nucleotides are TGTGCCAGCAGTTACGGGCGGACTCACTACGAGCAGTACTTC. It yields the protein CASSYGRTHYEQYF.

The gene calls are TRBV3-1 (or the pseudogene TRBV3-2) and TRBJ1-4, with 8 bases identical to TRBD1. Trimming at V came to 1 base and at J to 6 bases, leaving 16 bases not matched to a gene. The germline V gene encodes CDR1 LGHDT and CDR2 YNNKEL (reference sequence). This CDR3 comprises 19 residues. CDR3 in DNA: TGTGCCAGCAGCCAAGTAAAATTGGACAGGGAGGGGCGGCATGAAAAACTGTTTTTT. As protein: CASSQVKLDREGRHEKLFF.

The rearrangement uses TRBV6-5 and TRBJ2-7, with no clear D. Germline lookup yields CDR1 MNHEY and CDR2 SVGAGI. The CDR3 covers 13 residues. The V end was cut by 6 bases, the J end by 4 bases, with 13 bases between. CDR3 in amino acids: CASRRMDYYEQYF. The CDR3 bases are TGTGCCAGCAGGCGCATGGATTATTACGAGCAGTACTTC.

The chain uses TRBV7-9 and TRBJ1-2, with 10 bases matching TRBD1. CDR1 SEHNR and CDR2 FQNEAQ come from the germline V gene (reference sequence). The CDR3 contains 15 residues. J was trimmed by 4 bases and V by 4 bases; bases with no gene match: 6. The CDR3 loop is CASSSGDRGSYGYTF. The CDR3 DNA is TGTGCCAGCAGCTCCGGGGACAGGGGCTCCTATGGCTACACCTTC.

The chain combines TRBV5-1 with TRBJ2-2; TRBD1 matches 7 bases. The V and J ends lost 4 bases and 2 bases, in that order; junction bases with no gene match: 11. Germline assignment: CDR1 SGHRS and CDR2 YFSETQ. The CDR3 length is 17 residues. For the CDR3, the DNA is TGCGCCAGCAGCCTAGATTGGGGACAGATAAACACCGGGGAGCTGTTTTTT. It is translated as CASSLDWGQINTGELFF.

The chain joins TRBV6-4 to TRBJ2-4, with TRBD1 identical over 8 bases. The V segment lost 4 bases and the J segment 5 bases; nucleotides outside the gene matches: 7. The CDR3 covers 15 residues. Germline V gene lookup returns CDR1 MRHNA and CDR2 SNTAGT. CDR3 sequence: CASSARQGSENIQYF. In nucleotides, the CDR3 is TGTGCCAGCAGTGCACGACAGGGGTCAGAAAACATTCAGTACTTC.

The J gene is TRBJ2-3, the V gene TRBV24-1; 7 bases align to TRBD1. The CDR3 contains 15 residues. Germline assignment: CDR1 KGHDR and CDR2 SFDVKD. The V segment lost 4 bases and the J segment 4 bases; nucleotides outside the gene matches: 7. The CDR3 protein is CATSDPGQVPDTQYF. CDR3 DNA: TGTGCCACCAGTGACCCCGGACAGGTCCCAGATACGCAGTATTTT.

The sample holds a few counts of this clone. The V call is TRBV4-2, the J call TRBJ2-2, with 8 bases matching TRBD2. This CDR3 contains 15 residues. CDR1 is LGHNA and CDR2 is YNFKEQ in the germline V gene. V lost 0 bases and J lost 6; bases outside the gene matches: 3. CDR3 bases: TGTGCCAGCAGCCAAGAGACGGGGGGGCCCGGGGAGCTGTTTTTT. It translates to CASSQETGGPGELFF.

This chain connects TRBV18 to TRBJ2-3, with D tentatively TRBD2 (6 bases). There are 16 residues in the CDR3. Germline CDR1 reads KGHSH; CDR2 reads LQKENI. The V end lost 3 bases, the J end lost 1 base, and 14 bases lay between the germline ends. In DNA, the CDR3 is TGTGCCAGCTCACCGGTAATCGGGACTCGCACAGATACGCAGTATTTT. The encoded protein is CASSPVIGTRTDTQYF.

This chain connects TRBV6-1 to TRBJ2-7; weak D call: TRBD1 (6 bases). Germline V gene sequence: CDR1 MNHNS, CDR2 SASEGT. The CDR3 sequence is 17 residues long. The V end lost 3 bases, the J end lost 0 bases, and 18 bases lay between the germline ends. The CDR3 DNA sequence: TGTGCCAGCAGTGAGGGACACCCTACTATTCCCTCCTACGAGCAGTACTTC. It is translated as CASSEGHPTIPSYEQYF.

The rearrangement uses TRBV20-1 and TRBJ1-1, with D perhaps TRBD1 (6 bases). The germline gives CDR1 DFQATT, CDR2 SNEGSKA (reference sequence). Trimming took off 3 bases at V and 4 bases at J, with 12 bases between the two ends. The CDR3 covers 13 residues. The CDR3 DNA reads TGCAGTGCTAGTGCAGGGGTGGGCACTGAAGCTTTCTTT. Its protein product is CSASAGVGTEAFF.

This clone turned up a few times. The chain joins TRBV19 to TRBJ2-4; 7 bases line up with TRBD1. This CDR3 region has 10 residues. V shed 9 bases and J 8 bases; nucleotides not matched to a gene: 1. CDR1 is LNHDA and CDR2 is SQIVND in the germline V gene (reference sequence). Here the CDR3 reads CASQGDIQYF. CDR3 nucleotide sequence: TGTGCCAGCCAGGGGGACATTCAGTACTTC. Full variable domain (missing parts from reference TRBV19 and TRBJ2-4): DGGITQSPKYLFRKEGQNVTLSCEQNLNHDAMYWYRQDPGQGLRLIYYSQIVNDFQKGDIAEGYSVSREKKESFPLTVTSAQKNPTAFYLCASQGDIQYFGAGTRLSVL.

This chain connects TRBV5-1 to TRBJ2-3; D is undetermined. This CDR3 is built from 14 residues. Trimming stripped 1 base from V and 2 bases from J, with 8 bases between. CDR1 is SGHRS and CDR2 is YFSETQ in the germline V gene. The CDR3: CASSLNAATDTQYF. CDR3 DNA sequence: TGCGCCAGCAGCTTGAATGCGGCCACAGATACGCAGTATTTT.

This clone came up once. The V and J genes are TRBV13 and TRBJ2-7; 7 bases map to TRBD1. This CDR3 is 13 amino acids long. Germline V gene sequence: CDR1 PRHDT, CDR2 FYEKMQ (reference sequence). J gave up 3 bases and V 6 bases, and 5 bases lay outside the gene matches. The DNA of the CDR3 is TGTGCCAGCAGTAGGGGACAGCGCTACGAGCAGTACTTC. This translates into CASSRGQRYEQYF.

V is TRBV7-8 and J is TRBJ1-3; D is possibly TRBD1 (5 bases). The germline V gene encodes CDR1 SGHVS and CDR2 FQNEAQ. Trimming removed 0 bases from V and 4 bases from J, with 22 bases in between. The CDR3 extends over 19 amino acids. The CDR3 reads CASSLALIRGQIKGNTIYF. CDR3 nucleotide sequence: TGTGCCAGCAGCTTAGCGCTAATTAGGGGCCAGATCAAGGGAAACACCATATATTTT. The entire variable domain, with the rest obtained from reference TRBV7-8 and TRBJ1-3, is as follows: GAGVSQSPRYKVAKRGQDVALRCDPISGHVSLFWYQQALGQGPEFLTYFQNEAQLDKSGLPSDRFFAERPEGSVSTLKIQRTQQEDSAVYLCASSLALIRGQIKGNTIYFGEGSWLTVV.

The gene calls are TRBV7-9 and TRBJ1-6; tentative D call: TRBD1 (5 bases). CDR3 length equals 13 residues. V was cut by 2 bases and J by 7 bases, with 6 bases left in between. CDR1 and CDR2 (germline): SEHNR, FQNEAQ (reference sequence). The CDR3 protein is CASSLQGNSPLHF. Written as DNA, the CDR3 is TGTGCCAGCAGCTTACAGGGAAATTCACCCCTCCACTTT.

J is TRBJ2-7 and V is TRBV5-1; unclear D gene. Germline CDR1 reads SGHRS; CDR2 reads YFSETQ. With 0 bases removed from V and 6 bases from J, the gap between germline ends came to 19 bases. This CDR3 region has 16 residues. In DNA, the CDR3 is TGCGCCAGCAGCTTGGATTTCTCCTCCTCCACTCCCGAGCAGTACTTC. This encodes CASSLDFSSSTPEQYF.

The chain uses TRBV7-9 and TRBJ1-1; tentatively, D is TRBD1 (6 bases). Germline V gene lookup returns CDR1 SEHNR and CDR2 FQNEAQ (reference sequence). V was clipped by 7 bases and J by 0 bases, with 12 bases between them. This CDR3 is built from 14 residues. The CDR3 here is CASILGGVNTEAFF. The CDR3 DNA sequence: TGTGCCAGCATTTTAGGGGGGGTGAACACTGAAGCTTTCTTT.

The V call is TRBV21-1, the J call TRBJ2-7. TRBV21-1 is designated a pseudogene. CDR3 length: 12 residues. Here the CDR3 reads CASSRGFSEQYF. Here the CDR3 DNA reads TGTGCCAGCAGCAGGGGGTTTTCCGAGCAGTACTTC.

V gene TRBV6-5 combines with J gene TRBJ2-4; D is possibly TRBD2 (6 bases). Germline CDR1 reads MNHEY; CDR2 reads SVGAGI. CDR3 size: 13 residues. The chain's CDR3 is CAGYSERENIQYF. In DNA form, the CDR3 reads TGTGCAGGGTATTCGGAGCGGGAAAACATTCAGTACTTC.

This clone was detected only once. V usage is TRBV7-9 and J usage is TRBJ2-7; D remains unclear. Trimming cost V 4 bases and J 0 bases, with 13 bases left between them. This CDR3 has 15 amino acids. Germline V gives CDR1 SEHNR, CDR2 FQNEAQ (reference sequence). The CDR3 nucleotides read TGTGCCAGCAGCTCCGTTATTCTTAGCTCCTACGAGCAGTACTTC. This encodes CASSSVILSSYEQYF.